The clone carrying this TCR beta chain has just a few counts. This sample was taken from a study of spatial heterogeneity in lung cancer. This sample's time point: sample taken at primary tumor resection. V lost 3 bases, J lost 4 bases, and 9 bases lay in between. The CDR3 covers 13 residues. CDR1 is MDHEN and CDR2 is SYDVKM in the germline V gene. TCRdb reprocessed the 5' RACE reads via MiXCR and lists one record per CDR3 protein. The sample carries 40,000 to 50,000 distinct CDR3 sequences, roughly 15% recorded once. This specimen consisted of PBMCs, obtained at surgery. The clonotype originates from a male donor with early-stage non-small cell lung cancer. The chain joins TRBV28 to TRBJ1-1; D remains ambiguous. In nucleotides, the CDR3 is TGTGCCAGCAGTTTTGTGCAGACCACTGAAGCTTTCTTT. It codes for CASSFVQTTEAFF.